This T cell receptor beta chain was retrieved from a study of blood T cell repertoires in COVID-19. At the level of the study: COVID-19 samples from acute and convalescent phases originated in the United States, Italy and Spain. T cells, B-cell-depleted T cells, or PBMCs provided the cDNA or gDNA that served as material.

Enrolled through a virtual design, the participants were between about 18 and 100 years of age and came from under 25 US areas. Cohort allocation depended upon clinical history that participants reported. Here immunoSEQ multiplex PCR was the method, and the copy in TCRdb shows in-frame clones only, minus some. The sample holds fewer than 200,000 clones, approximately 81% seen once. This clone occurred once. CDR3 length equals 15 residues. Germline CDR1 is MNHEY and CDR2 is SMNVEV (reference sequence). The ends were cut back, 5 bases at V and 3 bases at J, with 16 bases in the middle. The gene calls are TRBV27 and TRBJ1-1, with D perhaps TRBD1 (6 bases). This clonotype originated in a man in his 60s who had recovered from COVID-19. Sequencing used PBMCs or T cells enriched from blood (not recorded which). The CDR3 coding sequence is TGTGCCAGCAGTCAAACAGGGAGAGCGGACACTGAAGCTTTCTTT. This codes for CASSQTGRADTEAFF.